What follows are 8 T cell receptor beta chains derived from one specimen sequenced in a study of blood T cells in healthy people across ages. A second 7 to 11 cycle PCR used barcoded and J-beta primers. TCRdb independently ran MiXCR on the 5' RACE reads; one entry per CDR3 protein. The profile shows 600,000 to 850,000 distinct CDR3 sequences, 20% to 25% of them singletons. These data were also reused for a study on T cells of mothers and their children.

Sequencing was done on a sample of blood. The receptors originated from a boy between 10 and 17 years old in good health.

This clonotype was counted a few times. The CDR3 DNA is TGTGCCAGCAGTCGAGAAAGCCTTAACTATGGCTACACCTTC. Translated: CASSRESLNYGYTF. The J gene is TRBJ1-2, the V gene TRBV12-3 or TRBV12-4; D is unclear. Trimming took 5 bases from V and 1 from J, leaving 11 bases between them. This CDR3 is 14 amino acids long.

The CDR3 loop reads CATSREDGNEKLFF. The CDR3 nucleotides read TGTGCCACCAGCAGAGAGGACGGTAATGAAAAACTGTTTTTT. J is TRBJ1-4 and V is TRBV15; D is unclear. Deletions cut 0 bases from V and 4 bases from J, with 6 bases between. Germline-derived CDR1 and CDR2 are LNHNV and YYDKDF (reference sequence). There are 14 residues in the CDR3.

This clonotype has more than one count but fewer than ten. The CDR3 nucleotides read TGCAGTGCTAGAGATCTCAGGGGGAATTCACCCCTCCACTTT. This codes for CSARDLRGNSPLHF. V gene TRBV20-1 combines with J gene TRBJ1-6, with 7 bases lining up with TRBD1. The CDR3 sequence is 14 residues long. V trimming: 0 bases; J trimming: 7 bases; junction bases outside the gene matches: 3. Germline V gene lookup returns CDR1 DFQATT and CDR2 SNEGSKA (reference sequence).

The chain carries TRBV4-1 and TRBJ1-2; 7 bases are shared with TRBD1. The trim removed 2 bases at V and 2 bases at J, leaving 2 bases unmatched. There are 14 residues in the CDR3. CDR1 and CDR2 (germline): MGHRA, YSYEKL. Written as DNA, the CDR3 is TGCGCCAGCAGCCAAACGGGACAGAACTATGGCTACACCTTC. Its protein is CASSQTGQNYGYTF.

This clonotype was seen more than once but under ten times. The chain joins TRBV12-3 or TRBV12-4 to TRBJ1-1; D is ambiguous. With 5 bases removed from V and 0 bases from J, the gap between germline ends came to 7 bases. The CDR3 is 13 amino acids. The CDR3: CASSTDMNTEAFF. CDR3 nucleotides: TGTGCCAGCAGTACGGATATGAACACTGAAGCTTTCTTT.

The V call is TRBV15, the J call TRBJ1-1; TRBD1 aligns across 8 bases. From germline, CDR1 is LNHNV and CDR2 YYDKDF (reference sequence). V dropped 4 bases and J dropped 2; count of bases not matched to a gene: 3. The CDR3 contains 14 residues. This CDR3 is CATSNRGFNTEAFF. CDR3 nucleotide sequence: TGTGCCACCAGCAACAGGGGGTTTAACACTGAAGCTTTCTTT. Full variable domain (rest looked up from reference TRBV15 and TRBJ1-1): DAMVIQNPRYQVTQFGKPVTLSCSQTLNHNVMYWYQQKSSQAPKLLFHYYDKDFNNEADTPDNFQSRRPNTSFCFLDIRSPGLGDTAMYLCATSNRGFNTEAFFGQGTRLTVV.

The chain carries TRBV24-1 and TRBJ2-3, with TRBD2 identical over 11 bases. This CDR3 has 16 residues. Germline V CDR1 and CDR2: KGHDR, SFDVKD. The J segment lost 0 bases and the V segment lost 10 bases, leaving 8 bases of the junction unmatched. This chain's CDR3 is CATSTSGTRSTDTQYF. CDR3 bases: TGTGCCACTTCGACTAGCGGGACACGAAGCACAGATACGCAGTATTTT.

This clonotype was detected only a few times. The chain combines TRBV27 with TRBJ1-5, with a weak D call TRBD1 (5 bases). CDR3 length: 16 residues. Germline V CDR1 and CDR2: MNHEY, SMNVEV (reference sequence). Trimming cost V 6 bases and J 1 base, with 16 bases left between them. The CDR3 sequence: CASSQSEGLSNQPQHF. CDR3 coding DNA: TGTGCCAGCAGCCAAAGCGAGGGGTTGAGCAATCAGCCCCAGCATTTT.